This T cell receptor (beta chain) came from a study of Ad26.COV2.S vaccination and SARS-CoV-2 variants. Profiling relied on immunoSEQ multiplex PCR, and the TCRdb table lists in-frame clones only, not all of them. The data hold about 400,000 clones, with approximately 86% observed a single time. Treatment noted: around 19 received Ad26.COV2.S at low or high dose, single or two shots; about 5 received placebo; per-sample allocation not given. Collection of samples fell on day 63 after the first vaccine or placebo injection. This CDR3 is built from 14 residues. Germline CDR1 is KGHDR and CDR2 is SFDVKD. V lost 2 bases and J 5 bases, leaving 9 bases between the germline ends.

This chain uses TRBV24-1 with TRBJ2-1, with D perhaps matching TRBD2 (5 bases). This sample comprised peripheral blood, obtained in a trial of Ad26.COV2.S vaccine versus placebo. This receptor was obtained from a person between 18 and 65 years old who received the Ad26.COV2.S COVID-19 vaccine or a placebo. The chain's CDR3 is CATSDSRDNNEQFF. The CDR3 nucleotides read TGTGCCACCAGTGATTCCCGGGATAACAATGAGCAGTTCTTC.